This entry is about one T cell receptor beta chain. This sample is drawn from a study of blood T cell repertoires in COVID-19. Looking at the study overall: Acute and convalescent COVID-19 samples came from the United States, Italy and Spain. In each case, the material was cDNA or gDNA derived from T cells, B-cell-depleted T cells, or PBMCs.

In the original processing: Nucleated cell counts were estimated from reference gene primer amplification. Generated by immunoSEQ multiplex PCR, the TCRdb table keeps only in-frame clones and is missing some. V and J calls and clone size are as listed in that table; D and trimming were resolved from the DNA. The sample yields approximately 250,000 clones, around 82% seen once. Sequencing was done on a sample of peripheral blood. This receptor was taken from a human donor in a cohort sampled during active COVID-19.

CDR3 DNA sequence: TGCGCCAGCAGCCAACCGGGACAGGGATTTACTAATGAAAAACTGTTTTTT. This encodes CASSQPGQGFTNEKLFF. The gene calls are TRBV4-1 and TRBJ1-4; 9 bases fit TRBD1. There are 17 residues in the CDR3. J gave up 2 bases and V 2 bases, and 6 bases lay outside the gene matches. Germline CDR1 MGHRA, CDR2 YSYEKL.